The 27 T cell receptor beta chains below come from one sample, sequenced in a study of tumor-infiltrating lymphocytes in primary liver carcinoma (dated by TCRdb to about 2017). Sequenced on an Illumina HiSeq 2500. A constant-region primer and ProtoScript II reverse transcriptase were used to reverse-transcribe TCRbeta-specific cDNA from 500 ng total RNA. Construction of the TCRbeta libraries relied on three nested rounds of multiplex PCR, following a slightly modified ARM-PCR procedure. The first two PCR rounds used multiplex TRBV1-TRBV30 forward primers with a Cbeta reverse primer, each for about 10 cycles. TCRdb reran the public reads through fastp at Q25 and MiXCR, keeping productive beta chains. CDR3 protein sequences are deduplicated, and each keeps its most common genes and DNA. Present in this sample are hundreds of thousands of distinct CDR3 sequences, roughly 60% of which were seen just once. Roughly 9% of the sample is in the top ten clones.

RNA from unsorted whole blood was extracted with TRIzol reagent, and germline DNA was obtained with the DNeasy Blood & Tissue kit. Sequenced sample: peripheral blood. All receptors come from a man aged 40-49 years with primary liver carcinoma and hepatitis B virus infection.

This clonotype has a count of ten or more. This rearrangement joins TRBV6-1 to TRBJ1-1, with D hard to call. Germline V gene sequence: CDR1 MNHNS, CDR2 SASEGT. This CDR3 contains 13 residues. Here the CDR3 DNA reads TGTGCGTCGAATATTGGAGGGCACACTGAAGCTTTCTTT. Translating it yields CASNIGGHTEAFF.

Concerning this clonotype itself: At one of its ends the junction is not consistent with the germline gene, which may arise from a read error. The V and J genes are TRBV11-1 and TRBJ2-1, with no clear D. The CDR3 length is 14 residues. Germline assignment: CDR1 SGHAT and CDR2 FQDESV (reference sequence). As DNA, the CDR3 is TGTGCCAGCAGCTTTACCGGGCTATACAATGAGCAGCTCTTC. It yields the protein CASSFTGLYNEQLF.

This clonotype has at least ten counts. The chain carries TRBV29-1 and TRBJ1-1; D gene unclear. Germline V gene data show CDR1 as SQVTM and CDR2 as ANQGSEA. The ends were cut back, 8 bases at V and 4 bases at J, with 11 bases in the middle. This CDR3 is built from 11 residues. DNA for the CDR3: TGCAGCTCGTCGGGGAGCACTGAAGCTTTCTTT. As protein: CSSSGSTEAFF.

Turning to this clonotype: Compared with germline, one end of the junction differs, possibly owing to a read error. The genes are TRBV11-2 and TRBJ2-5; 11 nucleotides agree with TRBD1. The CDR3 extends over 15 amino acids. Germline V gene data show CDR1 as SGHAT and CDR2 as FQNNGV. CDR3 sequence reads: CASSIGGQGAETQHF. The CDR3 nucleotides are TGCGCCAGCTCGATCGGCGGACAGGGGGCAGAGACCCAGCACTTC.

Note on this clonotype: Germline is not matched at one junction end, which may reflect a read error. Here the CDR3 reads CASSLTGLAEQFF. As DNA, the CDR3 is TGCGCCAGTAGCTTGACGGGACTAGCTGAGCAGTTCTTC. The chain is built from TRBV5-1 and TRBJ2-1; 9 bases agree with TRBD2. The CDR3 totals 13 residues. Germline-derived CDR1 and CDR2 are SGHRS and YFSETQ.

Turning to this clonotype: One end of the junction varies from germline; a read error may be responsible. This rearrangement joins TRBV12-3 or TRBV12-4 to TRBJ2-2; TRBD2 is a possible D gene (5 bases). This CDR3 comprises 12 residues. The CDR3: CASSSQTGEMFF. The CDR3 DNA sequence: TGTGCCAGCAGTTCGCAAACCGGGGAGATGTTTTTT.

On this clonotype itself: At one boundary the junction diverges from the germline segment, which might be a read error. This rearrangement joins TRBV5-1 to TRBJ2-1; no clear D gene. CDR3 length equals 15 residues. CDR1 SGHRS and CDR2 YFSETQ come from the germline V gene. The DNA for the CDR3 is TGCACCAGCAGTCATAGCCCTAGCTCCTACAATGAGCAGTTCTTC. Protein: CTSSHSPSSYNEQFF.

In this sample, this clonotype turned up many times. The V gene is TRBV6-1, the J gene TRBJ2-3, with D hard to call. The CDR3 has 14 residues. Germline V gene data show CDR1 as MNHNS and CDR2 as SASEGT. Trimming removed 2 bases from V and 0 bases from J, with 6 bases in between. CDR3: CASSELPSTDTQYF. For the CDR3, the DNA is TGTGCCAGCAGTGAACTCCCTAGCACAGATACGCAGTATTTT.

A note on this clonotype: Given the absence of the conserved phenylalanine or tryptophan at the CDR3 end, a read error is likely. The J gene is TRBJ1-3, the V gene TRBV6-5; D not certain. Trimming took 8 bases from V and 3 from J, leaving 20 bases between them. The CDR3 covers 16 residues. Germline V gene sequence: CDR1 MNHEY, CDR2 SVGAGI. The CDR3, as DNA: TGTGCCAGCCGCCATAAGGTCTCGGGAGATGGAAACACCATATATTCT. Amino acid sequence: CASRHKVSGDGNTIYS.

As concerns this clonotype: A read error is likely, as this CDR3 ends without the conserved phenylalanine or tryptophan. No DNA is shown, since the ends of the CDR3 on it are uncertain; the CDR3 is the one TCRdb lists. The CDR3 loop is CAWSSQGTDTHYY. The chain is built from TRBV30 and TRBJ2-3; TRBD1 is the table's D call and was not checked against the DNA. The germline gives CDR1 GTSNPN, CDR2 SVGIG (reference sequence). The CDR3 is 13 amino acids long, termini counted.

The chain couples TRBV28 to TRBJ2-7; 15 nucleotides align to TRBD2. The CDR3 loop spans 16 amino acids. CDR1 and CDR2 from the germline V gene are MDHEN and SYDVKM. J was trimmed by 6 bases and V by 5 bases; bases with no gene match: 8. CDR3 DNA: TGTGCCAGCAGTCTAAGGGGGACTAGCGGGAGGAGCGAGCAGTACTTC. Its protein is CASSLRGTSGRSEQYF.

This clonotype has ten or more counts. The chain links TRBV5-1 to TRBJ2-7; perhaps D is TRBD1 or TRBD2 (5 bases each). CDR1 and CDR2 (germline): SGHRS, YFSETQ. CDR3 length: 14 amino acids. V lost 0 bases, J lost 3 bases, and 10 bases lay in between. Here the CDR3 reads CASSLASRGYEQYF. DNA of the CDR3: TGCGCCAGCAGCTTGGCCTCGAGGGGCTACGAGCAGTACTTC.

This chain joins TRBV6-5 and TRBJ1-5; 10 bases match TRBD1. After removal of 5 bases from V and 1 base from J, the junction contained 8 bases not matched to a gene. The CDR3 length is 17 residues. CDR1 is MNHEY, CDR2 SVGAGI, per germline. The CDR3 DNA is TGTGCCAGCAGTGAGAGACAGGGGGCAAGAAGCAATCAGCCCCAGCATTTT. Protein: CASSERQGARSNQPQHF.

This clonotype was detected only once. J is TRBJ2-1 and V is TRBV11-3; D is perhaps TRBD2 (6 bases). V lost 7 bases, J lost 0 bases, and 25 bases lay in between. CDR1 and CDR2 from the germline V gene are SGHNT and YENEEA. The CDR3 totals 19 residues. CDR3 coding DNA: TGTGCCAGCATAGGTGGACTATCGGGCCCTATCAGCTCCTACAATGAGCAGTTCTTC. It encodes CASIGGLSGPISSYNEQFF.

V usage is TRBV29-1 and J usage is TRBJ1-3, with D perhaps TRBD1 (5 bases). CDR3 length equals 16 residues. With 2 bases removed from V and 0 bases from J, the gap between germline ends came to 14 bases. Germline CDR1 and CDR2: SQVTM and ANQGSEA. Here the CDR3 reads CSVETPQDASGNTIYF. DNA for the CDR3: TGCAGCGTTGAAACACCACAGGACGCCTCTGGAAACACCATATATTTT.

The J gene is TRBJ1-1, the V gene TRBV10-3, with D unresolved. CDR1 and CDR2 (germline): ENHRY, SYGVKD. V dropped 8 bases and J dropped 4 bases, with 14 bases sitting between them. The CDR3 covers 13 residues. The CDR3 coding sequence is TGTGCCATCGGAACACGGGATAGCACTGAAGCTTTCTTT. This codes for CAIGTRDSTEAFF.

This clonotype occurred a few times. This rearrangement joins TRBV4-1 to TRBJ2-7; D is ambiguous. The CDR3 runs 16 residues. V lost 4 bases and J 2 bases, leaving 18 bases between the germline ends. Germline V gene data show CDR1 as MGHRA and CDR2 as YSYEKL. This chain's CDR3 is CASSPTLIQTTYEQYF. The CDR3 coding sequence is TGCGCCAGCAGCCCTACACTAATACAGACGACCTACGAGCAGTACTTC.

The chain is built from TRBV7-3 and TRBJ1-1, with D maybe TRBD1 (5 bases). The CDR3 runs to 17 residues. In germline, CDR1 is SGHTA, CDR2 FQGTGA. V was clipped by 1 base and J by 2 bases, with 17 bases between them. The DNA for the CDR3 is TGTGCCAGCAGCTTAAATGGTGGGCGGGGGACTAACACTGAAGCTTTCTTT. Translated: CASSLNGGRGTNTEAFF.

In its sample, this clonotype was seen many times. The chain employs TRBV29-1 and TRBJ2-7, with 9 bases matching TRBD1. The germline gives CDR1 SQVTM, CDR2 ANQGSEA. The junction had 8 bases not matched to a gene; V was cut back by 7 bases and J by 4 bases. This CDR3 is built from 13 residues. CDR3 sequence (DNA): TGCAGCGGCCGGACAGGGGATCGGTACGAGCAGTACTTC. Its protein product is CSGRTGDRYEQYF.

A note on this clonotype: The germline gene is not matched at one end of the junction; a read error may be the cause. The chain couples TRBV6-1 to TRBJ2-3; no definite D call. Germline V gives CDR1 MNHNS, CDR2 SASEGT. The length of the CDR3 is 10 residues. CDR3 sequence reads: CVSRIDTQYF. In nucleotides, the CDR3 is TGTGTCAGCAGGATAGATACGCAGTATTTT.

With regard to this clonotype: A much larger clone sits a single nucleotide away, making a read error possible. The J gene is TRBJ2-3, the V gene TRBV10-3; 15 nucleotides match TRBD2. Looked up from germline, CDR1 is ENHRY and CDR2 is SYGVKD. The length of the CDR3 is 16 residues. The CDR3 sequence: CATSSGTSGGLDTQYF. CDR3 DNA sequence: TGTGCCACCAGTTCCGGGACTAGCGGGGGGCTAGATACGCAGTATTTT.

This clonotype was detected ten times or more. The chain uses TRBV5-1 and TRBJ1-6; D might be TRBD1 (5 bases). CDR3 length: 16 residues. Trimming left V 0 bases short and J 7 bases short, with 14 bases between. CDR1 SGHRS and CDR2 YFSETQ come from the germline V gene. The CDR3 nucleotides read TGCGCCAGCAGCTTGGAAACCGCGGGGGTGAATTCACCCCTCCACTTT. Translation: CASSLETAGVNSPLHF.

Remarks on this clonotype: Relative to the germline gene, one junction end is altered; a read error may explain this. This chain joins TRBV28 and TRBJ2-3, with 8 bases fitting TRBD2. Germline V gene lookup returns CDR1 MDHEN and CDR2 SYDVKM. The CDR3 has 16 residues. The CDR3: CAISLTGLAGTDTQYF. CDR3 nucleotide sequence: TGTGCCATCAGTTTAACCGGACTAGCAGGCACAGATACGCAGTATTTT. The full variable domain, in which reference TRBV28 and TRBJ2-3 provide the parts outside the CDR3, is DVKVTQSSRYLVKRTGEKVFLECVQDMDHENMFWYRQDPGLGLRLIYFSYDVKMKEKGDIPEGYSVSREKKERFSLILESASTNQTSMYLCAISLTGLAGTDTQYFGPGTRLTVL.

Turning to this clonotype: This clone may be a read error of a much larger clone one base away. V and J are TRBV29-1 and TRBJ2-2; D perhaps matches TRBD2 (5 bases). Germline CDR1 is SQVTM and CDR2 is ANQGSEA. CDR3 length: 13 amino acids. CDR3 protein: CSVVSPNTGEPFF. The CDR3 bases are TGCAGCGTAGTAAGCCCGAACACCGGGGAGCCGTTTTTT.

Worth noting for this clonotype: This may stem from a read error, because a much larger clone lies one nucleotide away. CDR3 sequence: CVSSRGQGVYEQYF. The DNA for the CDR3 is TGTGTCAGCAGTAGAGGACAGGGAGTCTACGAGCAGTACTTC. The chain couples TRBV6-6 to TRBJ2-7; 8 nucleotides align to TRBD1. The CDR3 spans 14 residues. The germline gives CDR1 MNHNY, CDR2 SVGAGI (reference sequence).

To note about this clonotype: One end of the junction varies from germline; a read error may be responsible. The CDR3 loop is CASSLHNEEALF. CDR3 nucleotide sequence: TGTGCCAGCAGCTTACACAACGAGGAAGCTCTCTTT. V gene TRBV5-4 combines with J gene TRBJ1-1, with D uncertain. The CDR3 contains 12 residues. Germline V gene lookup returns CDR1 SGHNT and CDR2 YYREEE (reference sequence).

As concerns this clonotype: This clone may be a read error of a much larger clone one base away. The chain is built from TRBV12-3 or TRBV12-4 and TRBJ2-1, with 7 nucleotides matching TRBD2. The V gene end was trimmed by 7 bases and the J gene end by 8 bases; junction bases not matched to a gene: 8. This CDR3 has 13 amino acids. The CDR3 reads CASMSGGGYEQFF. The CDR3 bases are TGTGCCAGCATGTCTGGGGGGGGTTATGAGCAGTTCTTC.